This T cell receptor (beta chain) was captured by sequencing in a study of OX40 agonist ivuxolimab in advanced cancers. Study-wide background: Patients got intravenous ivuxolimab at 0.01 to 10 mg/kg every 2 weeks. Partial responses were recorded for three patients, including one with hepatocellular carcinoma and two with cutaneous melanoma. Points from the study as a whole: The expanded peripheral T cells' antigen specificity was not determined. Patients with a partial response at 0.1-3.0 mg/kg had among the lowest clonal expansion.

A remark on this clone: Its cognate antigen is unknown.

TCRdb's table, derived via immunoSEQ multiplex PCR, lists solely in-frame clones and lacks some. The sample records more than 95,000 clones, roughly 91% being singletons. V shed 2 bases, J shed 9 bases, and the junction held 13 bases outside the gene matches. CDR3 length equals 15 residues. Germline CDR1 is SGHDT and CDR2 is YYEEEE. The chain joins TRBV5-6 to TRBJ2-5, with 7 bases lining up with TRBD2. This TCR was recovered from an adult with an advanced solid tumor such as melanoma, head and neck, liver or kidney cancer. Sequenced material: CD4+ or CD8+ T cells sorted from blood, taken in a trial of the OX40 agonist ivuxolimab. DNA for the CDR3: TGTGCCAGCAGCTTTCGCGGGGCCGGCGGGGGTGCCCAGTACTTC. The encoded protein is CASSFRGAGGGAQYF. Full variable domain (remainder filled in from reference TRBV5-6 and TRBJ2-5): DAGVTQSPTHLIKTRGQQVTLRCSPKSGHDTVSWYQQALGQGPQFIFQYYEEEERQRGNFPDRFSGHQFPNYSSELNVNALLLGDSALYLCASSFRGAGGGAQYFGPGTRLLVL.